This T cell receptor beta chain was identified in a study of T cell changes during pregnancy in multiple sclerosis. Concerning this clone: The same CDR3 arises from other DNA sequences in this sample as well.

Profiled with immunoSEQ multiplex PCR; TCRdb holds only in-frame clones, not every one. This table holds tens of thousands of clones, 91% found once. This specimen consisted of peripheral blood, obtained after pregnancy. The TCR sequence derives from a female donor in good health, enrolled as a control in a pregnancy study.

The CDR3 DNA reads TGTGCCAGCAGCTTGGGACAGTACGAGCAGTACTTC. Encoded protein: CASSLGQYEQYF. The rearrangement links TRBV7-9 to TRBJ2-7; 7 nucleotides line up with TRBD1. The V gene's germline CDR1 is SEHNR and CDR2 FQNEAQ (reference sequence). The V gene end was trimmed by 3 bases and the J gene end by 4 bases; junction bases not matched to a gene: 0. CDR3 length equals 12 residues.